Listed here is a single T cell receptor (beta chain). This clonotype was seen a handful of times. What this receptor recognizes is not known. Nothing much larger sits one base from this clone, and base qualities are not available. Library creation used 5' RACE. For sequencing, an Illumina HiSeq 2500 was employed. A second PCR of roughly 7 to 11 cycles was run with a J-beta primer mix and a sample-barcoded 5' primer. Each TCR beta cDNA molecule received a unique molecular identifier from a template-switch 5' adaptor carrying 12 random nucleotides. At least 2.5 million CDR3-containing paired-end reads were obtained from each sample. The Mint cDNA synthesis kit, primed by a TRBC-specific oligonucleotide, was used to synthesize first-strand cDNA from all RNA. Following uracil-DNA glycosylase treatment, a first 18-cycle PCR with universal primers M1SS and BC2_uni_R was performed on all cDNA. The published analysis was carried out like this. Normalization of each sample was performed by random selection of 1 million high-quality reads, each carrying a distinct molecular identifier. Reads sharing molecular identifiers were discarded rather than binned into consensus sequences. MiTCR, run with a Q25 quality threshold and the strictest error-elimination algorithm, handled CDR3 identification, clonotype clustering and error correction. A nonparametric unseen species model with Euler transformation was used to estimate a lower bound on total TCR beta diversity. TCRdb applied fastp at Q25 and MiXCR to the public reads, then kept only in-frame beta chains. Rows merge per CDR3 protein into single entries with the most common DNA and genes. These V and J calls are TCRdb output, not the study's own analysis. Counted in this sample were 540,000 or so distinct CDR3 sequences; 27% of them appeared once. The ten largest clonotypes hold approximately 17% of the sample.

Donors were 30 to 45 systemically healthy Caucasian individuals from Russia aged 6 to 90 years. Approximately 10 milliliters of peripheral blood were collected from each donor into EDTA-treated Vacutainer tubes. Ficoll-Paque density-gradient centrifugation was used to isolate PBMCs, with at least 7 million obtained per sample. Trizol reagent was used to extract total RNA from the PBMCs, yielding at least 6 micrograms per sample. For every donor, an aliquot of PBMCs went through flow cytometry to measure the percentages of naive CD45RAhigh/CD27high T cells. Trimming removed 6 bases from V and 6 bases from J, leaving 6 bases between the germline ends. Spanning cysteine to phenylalanine, the CDR3 consists of 11 amino acids. Of all the DNA, just the CDR3 is kept, 33 bases in frame from base 1. The sample is drawn from a study of blood T cells in healthy people across ages (dated by TCRdb to 2014 to 2015). Turning to the overall study: In model experiments, template switching captured roughly one uniquely barcoded TCR beta cDNA molecule for every two T cells. Using deep sequencing normalized with unique cDNA molecular identifiers, the study measured how TCR beta repertoire diversity changes with age. Donors were grouped into four age groups: young (average approximately 16 years), middle-aged (roughly 40), aged (around 66) and long-lived (around 80). Donors of different ages were randomly distributed across sequencing lanes to avoid experimental bias. For two donors (one aged 18 to 29 and one aged 80 or older), the study analyzed two additional independent replicas of 1 million unique cDNA reads from the same blood draw.

Here is what the overall study found, with its caveats: Conclusive comparison of naive and antigen-experienced compartments was prevented by the profiling of bulk unsorted PBMCs. The percentage of naive T cells measured by flow cytometry correlated strongly with observed TCR beta diversity. Compared with the aged group, more naive CD4+ T cells, fewer expanded clones and increased TCR diversity were shown by the long-lived group, suggesting age selection. Estimates of total diversity based on one million sequenced T cells were regarded as lower bounds and as underestimates. Because the CMV infection status of the donors was unknown, age-related changes in expanded clonotypes may potentially have been confounded. As age increased, observed TCR beta diversity per million T cells dropped in a roughly linear way, and a significant reduction was already evident by age 40.

The sample was blood. The clonotype comes from a woman between 65 and 79 years old in good health. In this chain, TRBV12-3 or TRBV12-4 is recombined with TRBJ2-1, with the D segment identity uncertain. The CDR3 reads CASSPFNEQFF. Here is the DNA: TGTGCCAGCAGCCCTTTCAATGAGCAGTTCTTC.